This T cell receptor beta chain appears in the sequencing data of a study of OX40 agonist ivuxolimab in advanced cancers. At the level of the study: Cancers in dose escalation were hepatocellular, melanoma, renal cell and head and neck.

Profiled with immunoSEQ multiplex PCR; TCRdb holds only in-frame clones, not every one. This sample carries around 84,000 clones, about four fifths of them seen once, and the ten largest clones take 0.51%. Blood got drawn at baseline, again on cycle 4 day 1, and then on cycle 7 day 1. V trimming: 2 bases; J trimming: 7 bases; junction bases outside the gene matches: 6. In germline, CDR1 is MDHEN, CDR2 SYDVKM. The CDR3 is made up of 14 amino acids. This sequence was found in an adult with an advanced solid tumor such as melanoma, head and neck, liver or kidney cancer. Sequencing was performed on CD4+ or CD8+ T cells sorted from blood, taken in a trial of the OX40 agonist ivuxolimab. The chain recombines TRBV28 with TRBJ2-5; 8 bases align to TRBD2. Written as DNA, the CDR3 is TGTGCCAGCAGTTTAAGCGGGAGTCTGGTGACCCAGTACTTC. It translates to CASSLSGSLVTQYF.